This T cell receptor (beta chain) comes out of a study of blood T cell repertoires in COVID-19. The assay was immunoSEQ multiplex PCR, and TCRdb's table has in-frame clones only and misses some. The sample lists 350,000 or so clones, roughly nine tenths occurring once. The germline CDR1 and CDR2 sequences are LGHDT and YNNKEL (reference sequence). V trimming: 4 bases; J trimming: 0 bases; junction bases outside the gene matches: 4. The CDR3 runs to 15 residues. This rearrangement joins TRBV3-1 (or the pseudogene TRBV3-2) to TRBJ1-1; 8 positions match TRBD1. Sequenced material: PBMCs or T cells enriched from blood (not recorded which). This TCR came from a woman aged 30 to 39 who had recovered from COVID-19. CDR3 amino acids: CASSPRTGLNTEAFF. CDR3 nucleotides: TGTGCCAGCAGCCCACGGACAGGGTTGAACACTGAAGCTTTCTTT.